This TCR beta chain was captured by sequencing in a study of T cell responses to AZD1222 COVID-19 vaccine. Study-level findings and limits: Just a handful of AZD1222 recipients tested seropositive at baseline.

V shed 1 base, J shed 2 bases, and the junction held 2 bases outside the gene matches. The CDR3 is 15 residues long. Per the germline V gene, CDR1 is SGHDT and CDR2 is YYEEEE. Regarding this clone: No antigen is known for it.

This table comes from immunoSEQ multiplex PCR, and its TCRdb copy is limited to in-frame clones, with some not included. The table includes 89,000 or so clones, around 84% detected once. Sequencing used peripheral blood, obtained 28 days after the second AZD1222 dose. The chain joins TRBV5-6 to TRBJ2-3, with 9 bases that match TRBD1. This sequence was found in an adult who received the AZD1222 COVID-19 vaccine. The CDR3 protein is CASSLRTGVTDTQYF. The CDR3 DNA reads as TGTGCCAGCAGCTTGAGGACAGGGGTCACAGATACGCAGTATTTT. The full variable domain, completed using reference TRBV5-6 and TRBJ2-3, is DAGVTQSPTHLIKTRGQQVTLRCSPKSGHDTVSWYQQALGQGPQFIFQYYEEEERQRGNFPDRFSGHQFPNYSSELNVNALLLGDSALYLCASSLRTGVTDTQYFGPGTRLTVL.